In its sample, the clone carrying this T cell receptor (beta chain) was seen a few times. The target antigen is unknown. Clones were read by immunoSEQ multiplex PCR, and TCRdb kept only the in-frame ones, dropping some. The repertoire has approximately 21,000 clones, about two thirds of them found once; the top ten carry approximately 5.8%. With 3 bases clipped from V and 4 bases from J, the junction kept 11 bases outside the gene matches. This CDR3 contains 15 residues. Germline V gene lookup returns CDR1 GTSNPN and CDR2 SVGIG (reference sequence). The sample is drawn from a study of PD-1 blockade in classical Hodgkin lymphoma. Study-wide context: Nivolumab was given intravenously to patients at 3 mg/kg every 2 weeks. Overall study findings and caveats: Significantly greater TCR diversity emerged by C4D1 in CD4+ cells but not CD8+ cells. Sources of repertoire differences remain undefined, possibly disease activity or prior therapy. The diversity seen at baseline in complete responders resembled that of newly diagnosed patients.

Patients all relapsed after autologous stem cell transplantation, and there was variation in brentuximab vedotin exposure. This specimen was peripheral blood mononuclear cells (PBMCs), taken at baseline. The TCR was taken from a human donor with classical Hodgkin lymphoma. The V and J genes are TRBV30 and TRBJ1-1; TRBD1 agrees at 7 bases. The CDR3 here is CAWSGAGGGVTEAFF. As DNA, the CDR3 is TGTGCCTGGAGCGGAGCAGGGGGAGGGGTCACTGAAGCTTTCTTT.